The sample holds one count of the clone carrying this T cell receptor (beta chain). The target antigen is unknown. The sample is drawn from a study of T cell repertoires in cytomegalovirus infection. In the study overall: Selection of CMV epitopes for the study included recently identified HLA-C-restricted and well-studied HLA-B-restricted ones. An indication of both CMV infection and matching HLA type came from public TCR beta signatures. Broader study findings: HLA-C-restricted CMV clonotypes gave the most frequent clonotype in two of eight donors.

TCRdb re-called the reads with MiXCR, one entry per CDR3 protein. Of about 830,000 distinct CDR3 sequences in the sample, less than 35% were seen once. The sample here was cultured CD8+ T cells from PBMCs, taken from culture after CMV antigen stimulation. The source is a human donor in good health (CMV status not recorded). Some clones in this sample may be carry-over from other donors' samples.

The CDR3 is CAISEGPGLAGGSEQFF. Here the CDR3 DNA reads TGTGCCATCAGTGAGGGACCGGGACTAGCGGGGGGTTCCGAGCAGTTCTTC. The V gene is TRBV10-3, the J gene TRBJ2-1; 15 bases are a match to TRBD2. From germline, CDR1 is ENHRY and CDR2 SYGVKD. This CDR3 region has 17 residues. V dropped 2 bases and J dropped 10; count of bases not matched to a gene: 9.